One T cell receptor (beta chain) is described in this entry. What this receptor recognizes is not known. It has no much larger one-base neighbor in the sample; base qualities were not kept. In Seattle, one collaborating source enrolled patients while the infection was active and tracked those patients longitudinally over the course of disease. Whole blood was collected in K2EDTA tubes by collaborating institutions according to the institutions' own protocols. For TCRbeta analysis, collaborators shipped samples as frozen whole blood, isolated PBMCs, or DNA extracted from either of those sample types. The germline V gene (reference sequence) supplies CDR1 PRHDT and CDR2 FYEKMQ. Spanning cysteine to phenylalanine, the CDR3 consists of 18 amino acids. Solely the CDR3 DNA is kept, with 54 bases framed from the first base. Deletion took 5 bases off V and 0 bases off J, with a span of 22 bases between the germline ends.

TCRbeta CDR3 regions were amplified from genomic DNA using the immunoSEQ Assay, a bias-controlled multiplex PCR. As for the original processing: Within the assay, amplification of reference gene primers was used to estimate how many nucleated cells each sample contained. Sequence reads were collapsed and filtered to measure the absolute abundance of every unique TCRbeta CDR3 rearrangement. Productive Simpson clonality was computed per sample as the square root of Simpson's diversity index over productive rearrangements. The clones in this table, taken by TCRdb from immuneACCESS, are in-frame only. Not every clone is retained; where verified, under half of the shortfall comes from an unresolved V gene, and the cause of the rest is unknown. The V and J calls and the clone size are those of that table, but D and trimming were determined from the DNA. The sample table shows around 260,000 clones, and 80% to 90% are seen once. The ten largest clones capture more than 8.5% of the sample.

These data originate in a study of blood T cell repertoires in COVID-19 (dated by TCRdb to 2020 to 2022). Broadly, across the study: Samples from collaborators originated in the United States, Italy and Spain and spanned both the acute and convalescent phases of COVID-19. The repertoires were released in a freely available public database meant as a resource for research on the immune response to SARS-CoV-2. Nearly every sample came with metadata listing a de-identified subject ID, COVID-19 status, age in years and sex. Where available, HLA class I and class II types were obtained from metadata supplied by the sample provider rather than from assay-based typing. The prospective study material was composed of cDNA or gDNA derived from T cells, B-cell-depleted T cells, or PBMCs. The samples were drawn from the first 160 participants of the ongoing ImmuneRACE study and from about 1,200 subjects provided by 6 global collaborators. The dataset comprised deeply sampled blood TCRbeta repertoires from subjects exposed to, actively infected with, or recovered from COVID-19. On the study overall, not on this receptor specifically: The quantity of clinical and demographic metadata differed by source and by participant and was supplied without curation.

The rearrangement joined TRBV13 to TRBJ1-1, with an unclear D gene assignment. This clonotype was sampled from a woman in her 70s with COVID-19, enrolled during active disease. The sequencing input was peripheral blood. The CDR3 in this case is CASSPRLESSSMNTEAFF. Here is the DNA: TGTGCCAGCAGCCCACGACTGGAGTCGTCATCTATGAACACTGAAGCTTTCTTT.